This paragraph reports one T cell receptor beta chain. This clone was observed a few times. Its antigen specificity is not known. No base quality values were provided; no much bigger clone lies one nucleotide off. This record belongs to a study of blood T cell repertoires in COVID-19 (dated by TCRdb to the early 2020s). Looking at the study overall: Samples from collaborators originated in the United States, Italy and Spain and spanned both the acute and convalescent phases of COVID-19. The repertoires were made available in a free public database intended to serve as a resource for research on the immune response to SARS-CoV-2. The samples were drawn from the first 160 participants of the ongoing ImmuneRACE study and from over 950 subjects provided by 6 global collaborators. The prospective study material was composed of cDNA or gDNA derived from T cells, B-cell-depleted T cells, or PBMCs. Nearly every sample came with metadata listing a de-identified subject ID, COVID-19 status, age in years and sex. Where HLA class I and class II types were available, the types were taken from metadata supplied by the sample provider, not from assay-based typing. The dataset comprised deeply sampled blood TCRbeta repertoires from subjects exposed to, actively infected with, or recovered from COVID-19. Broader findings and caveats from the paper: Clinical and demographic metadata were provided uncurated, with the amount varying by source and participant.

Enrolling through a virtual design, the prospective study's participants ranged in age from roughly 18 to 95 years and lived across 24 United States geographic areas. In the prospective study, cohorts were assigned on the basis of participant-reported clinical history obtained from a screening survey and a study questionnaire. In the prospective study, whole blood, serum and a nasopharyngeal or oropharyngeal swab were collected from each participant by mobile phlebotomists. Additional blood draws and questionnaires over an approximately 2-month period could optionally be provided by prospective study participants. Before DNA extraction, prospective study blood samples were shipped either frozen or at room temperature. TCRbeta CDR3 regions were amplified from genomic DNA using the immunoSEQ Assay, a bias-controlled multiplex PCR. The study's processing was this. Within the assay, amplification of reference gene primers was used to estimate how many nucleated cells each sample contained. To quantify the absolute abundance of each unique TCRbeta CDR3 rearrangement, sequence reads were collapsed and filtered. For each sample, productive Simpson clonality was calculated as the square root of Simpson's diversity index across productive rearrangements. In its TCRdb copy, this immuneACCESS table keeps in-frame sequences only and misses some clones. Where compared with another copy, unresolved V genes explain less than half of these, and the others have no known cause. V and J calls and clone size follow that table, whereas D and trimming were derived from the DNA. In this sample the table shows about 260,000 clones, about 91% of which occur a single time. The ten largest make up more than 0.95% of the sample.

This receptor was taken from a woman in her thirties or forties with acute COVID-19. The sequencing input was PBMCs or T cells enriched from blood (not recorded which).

The nucleotide sequence is TGTGCCAGCAGCCCGACTAGCGGGAGGGCCTACGAGCAGTACTTC. Its translation is CASSPTSGRAYEQYF. The receptor chain draws on TRBV4-2 and TRBJ2-7; 14 junctional bases match TRBD2. The germline V gene encodes CDR1 LGHNA and CDR2 YNFKEQ. V lost 4 bases and J lost 2 bases, and the count of bases not matched to a germline gene is 1. The CDR3 runs 15 amino acids, cysteine and phenylalanine included. The DNA shown is the 45-base CDR3, in frame from base 1.